Listed here are 27 T cell receptor beta chains from one sample, sequenced in a study of T cells of healthy individuals. One entry per CDR3 protein, called by TCRdb with MiXCR from the 5' RACE reads. This sample carries 53,000 or so distinct CDR3 sequences, roughly 14% of them seen once, and the ten largest clones take 15% to 20%. Receptors originate from a human donor in good health.

This clonotype showed up many times. V and J are TRBV29-1 and TRBJ1-1; a possible D gene is TRBD1 (6 bases). V lost 6 bases to trimming and J lost 5 bases, with 16 bases between them. The CDR3 has 13 residues. Per the germline V gene, CDR1 is SQVTM and CDR2 is ANQGSEA. CDR3 in amino acids: CSVVGGAGTEAFF. CDR3 sequence (DNA): TGCAGCGTAGTGGGGGGCGCGGGAACTGAAGCTTTCTTT.

The chain employs TRBV11-2 and TRBJ2-3, with 8 bases that match TRBD1. Per the germline V gene, CDR1 is SGHAT and CDR2 is FQNNGV. CDR3 length: 14 residues. J lost 6 bases, V lost 3 bases, and 5 bases had no gene match. In nucleotides, the CDR3 is TGTGCCAGCAGCTTGGACAGGGTAGGCGATACGCAGTATTTT. Its translation: CASSLDRVGDTQYF.

The rearrangement uses TRBV2 and TRBJ2-3; tentatively, D is TRBD1 (6 bases). This CDR3 spans 18 amino acids. Germline V gives CDR1 SNHLY, CDR2 FYNNEI. V lost 4 bases to trimming and J lost 1 base, with 21 bases between them. In DNA form, the CDR3 reads TGTGCCAGCAGTGTCGGACAGCGGATTCTTCTCCGCACAGATACGCAGTATTTT. It encodes CASSVGQRILLRTDTQYF. Full variable domain (missing parts from reference TRBV2 and TRBJ2-3): EPEVTQTPSHQVTQMGQEVILRCVPISNHLYFYWYRQILGQKVEFLVSFYNNEISEKSEIFDDQFSVERPDGSNFTLKIRSTKLEDSAMYFCASSVGQRILLRTDTQYFGPGTRLTVL.

The CDR3 reads CASSEVTVSTDTQYF. CDR3 in DNA: TGTGCCAGCAGTGAAGTAACCGTGAGCACAGATACGCAGTATTTT. The gene calls are TRBV2 and TRBJ2-3, with no clear D. CDR3 length equals 15 residues. V was trimmed by 1 base and J by 0 bases, leaving 8 bases between them. Germline V lookup: CDR1 SNHLY, CDR2 FYNNEI.

This clonotype was found many times. The chain combines TRBV27 with TRBJ2-3; TRBD1 matches at 8 bases. The ends lost 10 bases at V and 2 bases at J; junction bases unmatched: 11. CDR3 length: 15 residues. Germline loops: CDR1 MNHEY, CDR2 SMNVEV (reference sequence). CDR3 sequence reads: CATWGRGLDTDTQYF. The CDR3 DNA is TGTGCCACCTGGGGCAGGGGGCTCGACACAGATACGCAGTATTTT.

The chain links TRBV10-3 to TRBJ1-1; D perhaps matches TRBD1 (5 bases). V was shortened by 8 bases and J by 4 bases, with 20 bases between the two germline ends. The CDR3 is made up of 15 amino acids. Germline assignment: CDR1 ENHRY and CDR2 SYGVKD. As DNA, the CDR3 is TGTGCCATCGCCCCGTATTTGGGGCAGGGCACTGAAGCTTTCTTT. Its protein product is CAIAPYLGQGTEAFF.

The V and J genes are TRBV6-2 or TRBV6-3 and TRBJ2-7; possibly TRBD2 for D (6 bases). V was clipped by 5 bases and J by 6 bases, with 11 bases between them. This CDR3 spans 12 amino acids. CDR1 is MNHEY and CDR2 is SVGEGT in the germline V gene. CDR3 coding DNA: TGTGCCAGCAGTCTCCTGGGGGGCGAGCAGTACTTC. Protein: CASSLLGGEQYF.

This clonotype was observed many times. The chain has TRBV11-2 and TRBJ2-3; no reliable D call. V was cut by 5 bases and J by 0 bases, with 9 bases left in between. The CDR3 extends over 14 amino acids. CDR1 SGHAT and CDR2 FQNNGV come from the germline V gene. The CDR3 sequence: CASSPGFSTDTQYF. The CDR3, as DNA: TGTGCCAGCAGCCCCGGGTTTAGCACAGATACGCAGTATTTT.

This clonotype was recorded at least ten times. The gene calls are TRBV20-1 and TRBJ2-1; TRBD2 agrees at 8 bases. The CDR3 loop spans 12 amino acids. V lost 5 bases and J lost 4; bases outside the gene matches: 1. The germline gives CDR1 DFQATT, CDR2 SNEGSKA (reference sequence). The CDR3 sequence: CSAVAGYNEQFF. CDR3 in DNA: TGCAGTGCTGTAGCGGGGTACAATGAGCAGTTCTTC.

Ten or more counts support this clonotype. The chain recombines TRBV14 with TRBJ2-1; TRBD2 matches at 12 bases. Per germline, CDR1 SGHDN and CDR2 FVKESK. The length of the CDR3 is 17 residues. The trim removed 4 bases at V and 9 bases at J, leaving 13 bases unmatched. This chain's CDR3 is CASSPTLLAGGAGEQFF. For the CDR3, the DNA is TGTGCCAGCAGCCCTACCCTACTAGCGGGGGGAGCGGGTGAGCAGTTCTTC. Combining the CDR3 with reference TRBV14 and TRBJ2-1 gives the whole variable domain EAGVTQFPSHSVIEKGQTVTLRCDPISGHDNLYWYRRVMGKEIKFLLHFVKESKQDESGMPNNRFLAERTGGTYSTLKVQPAELEDSGVYFCASSPTLLAGGAGEQFFGPGTRLTVL.

The V and J genes are TRBV4-1 and TRBJ2-3, with D maybe TRBD2 (7 bases). CDR1 is MGHRA, CDR2 YSYEKL, per germline. The CDR3 consists of 19 residues. Trimming cost V 4 bases and J 6 bases, with 29 bases left between them. The CDR3 region is CASSPLRGGGVLGGDTQYF. The CDR3 DNA reads as TGCGCCAGCAGCCCTTTGAGAGGCGGGGGCGTCCTGGGGGGGGATACGCAGTATTTT.

This clonotype occurred a few times. This chain links TRBV10-3 with TRBJ2-1, with 7 bases aligning to TRBD1. Germline V gene sequence: CDR1 ENHRY, CDR2 SYGVKD. The CDR3 length is 12 residues. J gave up 10 bases and V 4 bases, and 4 bases lay outside the gene matches. Here the CDR3 reads CAISARGQEQFF. The CDR3 DNA follows: TGTGCCATCAGTGCCAGGGGACAGGAGCAGTTCTTC.

The V and J genes are TRBV30 and TRBJ2-1; perhaps D is TRBD1 or TRBD2 (5 bases each). Per germline, CDR1 GTSNPN and CDR2 SVGIG (reference sequence). The CDR3 loop spans 12 amino acids. V was cut by 0 bases and J by 16 bases, with 16 bases left in between. The CDR3, as DNA: TGTGCCTGGAGTGTAGGAAGGGGACGACCCTTCTTC. Encoded protein: CAWSVGRGRPFF.

This clonotype was observed many times. J is TRBJ2-1 and V is TRBV11-2; TRBD2 might be the D (6 bases). The CDR3 consists of 19 residues. CDR1 and CDR2 from the germline V gene are SGHAT and FQNNGV. The V gene lost 5 bases and the J gene lost 0 bases, with 23 bases spanning the gap. The CDR3 here is CASSRRRDSWTGSYNEQFF. Here the CDR3 DNA reads TGTGCCAGCAGCCGCCGCCGGGACTCCTGGACCGGCTCCTACAATGAGCAGTTCTTC.

J is TRBJ1-3 and V is TRBV9; tentative D call: TRBD1 (6 bases). Deletions cut 7 bases from V and 8 bases from J, with 16 bases between. The CDR3 loop spans 13 amino acids. Germline V gene lookup returns CDR1 SGDLS and CDR2 YYNGEE. As DNA, the CDR3 is TGTGCCAGCTCCGGGGGGCCCGGCGACACCATATATTTT. Its translation is CASSGGPGDTIYF.

The chain joins TRBV5-1 to TRBJ2-7; 8 bases are shared with TRBD1. Losses at the gene ends were 7 bases for V and 3 bases for J; bases not matched to a gene: 12. CDR1 SGHRS and CDR2 YFSETQ come from the germline V gene. The CDR3 runs 15 residues. The CDR3 loop is CASRRYRDRNYEQYF. CDR3 bases: TGCGCCAGCCGCCGCTACCGGGACAGGAACTACGAGCAGTACTTC.

The chain joins TRBV20-1 to TRBJ2-7; perhaps TRBD1 as D (6 bases). V lost 4 bases and J lost 3, with 13 bases in between. The CDR3 covers 13 residues. Germline V gene lookup returns CDR1 DFQATT and CDR2 SNEGSKA (reference sequence). This chain's CDR3 is CSATTLDSYEQYF. The CDR3 region has the DNA TGCAGTGCTACTACCTTGGACAGCTACGAGCAGTACTTC.

Ten or more counts support this clonotype. The V call is TRBV30, the J call TRBJ1-1, with D uncertain. Trimming cost V 1 base and J 3 bases, with 9 bases left between them. This CDR3 region has 13 residues. Germline lookup yields CDR1 GTSNPN and CDR2 SVGIG (reference sequence). The CDR3 DNA sequence: TGTGCCTGGAGTGAGGGAGCTCACACTGAAGCTTTCTTT. Its translation is CAWSEGAHTEAFF. Complete variable domain (other parts from reference TRBV30 and TRBJ1-1): SQTIHQWPATLVQPVGSPLSLECTVEGTSNPNLYWYRQAAGRGLQLLFYSVGIGQISSEVPQNLSASRPQDRQFILSSKKLLLSDSGFYLCAWSEGAHTEAFFGQGTRLTVV.

This clonotype showed up many times. DNA of the CDR3: TGCAGCGTTGATATTGGGGGTACCAAAAACATTCAGTACTTC. Residues: CSVDIGGTKNIQYF. The chain combines TRBV29-1 with TRBJ2-4; D is possibly TRBD1 or TRBD2 (5 bases each). This CDR3 is 14 amino acids long. V lost 3 bases and J 2 bases, leaving 11 bases between the germline ends. Germline V gene data show CDR1 as SQVTM and CDR2 as ANQGSEA.

This clonotype was seen ten or more times. This chain uses TRBV12-3 or TRBV12-4 with TRBJ1-5; 9 bases align to TRBD1. The CDR3 runs to 18 residues. V gave up 6 bases and J gave up 0 bases; unmatched junction bases: 12. The CDR3 loop is CASSPGQGGDYSNQPQHF. DNA of the CDR3: TGTGCCAGCAGCCCGGGACAGGGTGGGGATTATAGCAATCAGCCCCAGCATTTT.

The chain couples TRBV7-2 to TRBJ1-3; D is unclear. Germline CDR1 SGHTA, CDR2 FQGNSA. The CDR3 loop spans 14 amino acids. Between the trimmed V and J ends, which lost 1 base and 0 bases, there was a span of 4 bases. The CDR3 DNA follows: TGTGCCAGCAGCTTAGGGTACTCTGGAAACACCATATATTTT. It is translated as CASSLGYSGNTIYF.

This clonotype has a handful of counts. The rearrangement joins TRBV5-4 to TRBJ2-3; D is perhaps TRBD2 (6 bases). The CDR3 is 15 amino acids. V lost 0 bases, J lost 4 bases, and 12 bases lay in between. Germline loops: CDR1 SGHNT, CDR2 YYREEE (reference sequence). The CDR3 nucleotides are TGTGCCAGCAGCTTGGATCCGGGAGTGGCAGATACGCAGTATTTT. Translation: CASSLDPGVADTQYF.

By share, this clonotype counts as medium-sized. The chain links TRBV29-1 to TRBJ1-1; D is undetermined. The germline V and J ends were trimmed by 6 bases and 3 bases, with 5 bases remaining between them. This CDR3 has 10 amino acids. Germline CDR1 SQVTM, CDR2 ANQGSEA. DNA of the CDR3: TGCAGCGTACGAGACACTGAAGCTTTCTTT. Translating it yields CSVRDTEAFF.

The V call is TRBV20-1, the J call TRBJ2-1; possible D gene TRBD2, 6 bases. The CDR3 extends over 16 amino acids. Germline V gene sequence: CDR1 DFQATT, CDR2 SNEGSKA (reference sequence). Trimming shortened V by 3 bases and J by 6 bases, and 21 bases separated the two germline ends. The CDR3 region has the DNA TGCAGTGCTAGGGACTTCCCTAGAGACGGGGGCAATGAGCAGTTCTTC. It encodes CSARDFPRDGGNEQFF.

This chain connects TRBV7-3 to TRBJ1-1; TRBD1 agrees at 8 bases. V shed 5 bases, J shed 5 bases, and the junction held 10 bases outside the gene matches. CDR1 SGHTA and CDR2 FQGTGA come from the germline V gene. The CDR3 runs to 15 residues. CDR3 amino acids: CASSPRAGGETEAFF. CDR3 bases: TGTGCCAGCAGCCCCCGGGCAGGGGGCGAGACTGAAGCTTTCTTT.

The chain is built from TRBV20-1 and TRBJ2-3; possibly TRBD1 for D (6 bases). CDR3 length equals 13 residues. Trimming took off 5 bases at V and 7 bases at J, with 16 bases between the two ends. Germline V gene sequence: CDR1 DFQATT, CDR2 SNEGSKA (reference sequence). The CDR3 nucleotides are TGCAGTGCTGGCCCCACAGGGTTGAATACGCAGTATTTT. This translates into CSAGPTGLNTQYF.

The chain carries TRBV12-3 or TRBV12-4 and TRBJ2-1; D uncertain. There are 11 residues in the CDR3. Trimming took off 6 bases at V and 7 bases at J, with 7 bases between the two ends. CDR3 in amino acids: CASSSRNEQFF. The CDR3, as DNA: TGTGCCAGCAGCTCTAGGAATGAGCAGTTCTTC.